The 9 T cell receptor beta chains reported below all come from one sample, sequenced in a study of cytomegalovirus exposure and HLA in healthy donors. The PCR contained 60 Vbeta and 13 Jbeta primers. The data were produced by immunoSEQ multiplex PCR, yet TCRdb's version contains in-frame clones alone and is incomplete. This table has about 200,000 clones, 82% appearing once. What was sequenced was PBMCs. These receptors all stem from a woman in her forties or fifties in good health and CMV-seropositive.

This clone was recorded once. This chain uses TRBV10-3 with TRBJ2-3, with TRBD1 matching over 7 bases. The trim removed 6 bases at V and 3 bases at J, leaving 3 bases unmatched. CDR3 length: 13 amino acids. Germline V gene lookup returns CDR1 ENHRY and CDR2 SYGVKD. In nucleotides, the CDR3 is TGTGCCATCAGGACAGGGTTTACAGATACGCAGTATTTT. Translated, it gives CAIRTGFTDTQYF.

This chain joins TRBV4-2 and TRBJ2-5, with D possibly being TRBD2 (6 bases). The end of the DNA aligns better with TRBJ2-7, so the J call may be wrong. The CDR3 loop spans 17 amino acids. Germline V gives CDR1 LGHNA, CDR2 YNFKEQ. The CDR3 is CASSQEGRTSPPDEQYF. As DNA, the CDR3 is TGTGCCAGCAGCCAAGAAGGAAGAACTAGCCCTCCAGACGAGCAGTACTTC.

V gene TRBV7-6 combines with J gene TRBJ2-7; 16 bases fit TRBD2. Unmatched junction bases numbered 5, after V lost 1 base and J lost 5 bases. This CDR3 is built from 17 residues. Germline loops: CDR1 SGHVS, CDR2 FNYEAQ. The CDR3 nucleotides read TGTGCCAGCAGCTTAGGGGGGACTAGCGGGGGGGCCCACGAGCAGTACTTC. It codes for CASSLGGTSGGAHEQYF.

This clone was counted between two and nine times. The CDR3 loop is CAISSKGQRLDTQYF. The CDR3 region has the DNA TGTGCCATCAGTTCCAAGGGACAGCGGCTAGATACGCAGTATTTT. The chain is built from TRBV10-3 and TRBJ2-3, with TRBD1 matching 7 bases. The CDR3 contains 15 residues. V lost 5 bases and J lost 5; bases outside the gene matches: 10. Looked up from germline, CDR1 is ENHRY and CDR2 is SYGVKD.

The V and J genes are TRBV28 and TRBJ2-3; TRBD1 matches at 7 bases. J gave up 5 bases and V 2 bases, and 7 bases lay outside the gene matches. CDR1 is MDHEN and CDR2 is SYDVKM in the germline V gene. CDR3 length: 15 residues. CDR3 in DNA: TGTGCCAGCAGTTTACCCGACAGGGTTAAAGATACGCAGTATTTT. It is translated as CASSLPDRVKDTQYF.

This chain joins TRBV18 and TRBJ2-2; D is undetermined. The V gene lost 6 bases and the J gene lost 0 bases, with 8 bases spanning the gap. Germline V gene data show CDR1 as KGHSH and CDR2 as LQKENI. The CDR3 contains 14 residues. This CDR3 is CASSPTTNTGELFF. The CDR3 DNA follows: TGTGCCAGCTCCCCCACTACGAACACCGGGGAGCTGTTTTTT.

The chain uses TRBV19 and TRBJ1-5, with TRBD1 as a possible D gene (6 bases). The V end was cut by 7 bases, the J end by 7 bases, with 20 bases between. Germline V gene lookup returns CDR1 LNHDA and CDR2 SQIVND (reference sequence). The CDR3 is made up of 15 amino acids. The CDR3: CASTSTGPLNQPQHF. For the CDR3, the DNA is TGTGCCAGTACCTCGACAGGCCCCTTGAACCAGCCCCAGCATTTT.

This chain connects TRBV11-2 to TRBJ1-4; TRBD1 matches 7 bases. The CDR3 loop spans 13 amino acids. V was pared by 6 bases and J by 8 bases, with 6 bases of the junction left unmatched. From germline, CDR1 is SGHAT and CDR2 FQNNGV. CDR3 residues: CASSGQVEEKLFF. CDR3 DNA: TGTGCCAGCAGTGGACAGGTCGAGGAAAAACTGTTTTTT.

The chain recombines TRBV6-5 with TRBJ2-5, with a weak D call TRBD2 (6 bases). The CDR3 has 13 residues. V was cut by 9 bases and J by 5 bases, with 16 bases left in between. Germline CDR1 MNHEY, CDR2 SVGAGI. CDR3 protein: CASTRGKGETQYF. In DNA form, the CDR3 reads TGTGCCAGTACTCGGGGGAAGGGGGAGACCCAGTACTTC.